These T cell receptor beta chains were read from a single sample in a study of cytomegalovirus exposure and HLA in healthy donors. Sequenced by immunoSEQ multiplex PCR; TCRdb stores in-frame clones only, minus some. The table records about 160,000 clones, around 83% of them present only once. Specimen: PBMCs. Every receptor here comes from a man aged 50 to 60 in good health and CMV-seropositive. Both conserved end residues are part of each CDR3. A D gene is named only where the DNA matches it firmly. Clone size is shown for a subset of rows, as once, few, many or a class of expanded clone.

V: TRBV28
size: -
J: TRBJ2-4
D: TRBD1
CDR3: CASSPLCPNYRGRGAKNIQYF
DNA: TGTGCCAGCAGTCCGCTATGTCCCAATTACAGGGGGCGTGGGGCCAAAAACATTCAGTACTTC

V: TRBV6-5
size: few
J: TRBJ2-1
D: -
CDR3: CASSGRESYNEQFF
DNA: TGTGCCAGCAGTGGACGGGAGTCCTACAATGAGCAGTTCTTC

V: TRBV19
size: -
J: TRBJ1-1
D: TRBD1
CDR3: CASSITGGGRTEAFF
DNA: TGTGCCAGTAGTATCACAGGGGGTGGGCGCACTGAAGCTTTCTTT

V: TRBV6-5
size: -
J: TRBJ1-2
D: TRBD1
CDR3: CASRETGLNGYTF
DNA: TGTGCCAGCAGGGAGACAGGGTTGAATGGCTACACCTTC

V: TRBV5-1
size: -
J: TRBJ2-5
D: TRBD1
CDR3: CASSPRTGEETQYF
DNA: TGCGCCAGCAGCCCACGGACAGGAGAAGAGACCCAGTACTTC

V: TRBV2
size: -
J: TRBJ1-2
D: TRBD1
CDR3: CASTGTVIGGYTF
DNA: TGTGCCAGCACCGGGACAGTAATCGGTGGCTACACCTTC

V: TRBV2
size: -
J: TRBJ2-1
D: -
CDR3: CASKEGALNEQFF
DNA: TGTGCCAGCAAGGAAGGAGCCCTCAATGAGCAGTTCTTC

V: TRBV7-2
size: -
J: TRBJ2-3
D: -
CDR3: CASSYSGVGADTQYF
DNA: TGTGCCAGCAGCTATAGCGGAGTGGGCGCAGATACGCAGTATTTT

V: TRBV6-6
size: few
J: TRBJ1-1
D: -
CDR3: CASSYGLWMSEAFF
DNA: TGTGCCAGCAGTTATGGACTCTGGATGTCTGAAGCTTTCTTT

V: TRBV7-6
size: -
J: TRBJ1-2
D: TRBD1
CDR3: CASSLGEEGTGLYGYTF
DNA: TGTGCCAGCAGCTTAGGGGAAGAAGGGACAGGGCTCTATGGCTACACCTTC

V: TRBV7-8
size: once
J: TRBJ1-5
D: TRBD1
CDR3: CASSIPGGHQPQHF
DNA: TGTGCCAGCAGCATACCAGGGGGACATCAGCCCCAGCATTTT

V: TRBV6-4
size: few
J: TRBJ2-2
D: -
CDR3: CASRPSRGAGELFF
DNA: TGTGCCAGCAGGCCCTCTAGAGGCGCCGGGGAGCTGTTTTTT

V: TRBV9
size: -
J: TRBJ2-5
D: -
CDR3: CASSVAPGPWEETQYF
DNA: TGTGCCAGCAGCGTAGCTCCCGGCCCGTGGGAGGAGACCCAGTACTTC

V: TRBV27
size: -
J: TRBJ2-3
D: TRBD2
CDR3: CASSLMAGGSKDTQYF
DNA: TGTGCCAGCAGTTTAATGGCGGGAGGGTCTAAAGATACGCAGTATTTT

V: TRBV9
size: few
J: TRBJ2-3
D: TRBD2
CDR3: CATSSGSTDTQYF
DNA: TGTGCCACCTCTAGCGGGAGTACAGATACGCAGTATTTT

V: TRBV6-4
size: -
J: TRBJ2-5
D: TRBD2
CDR3: CASSAEAGWAQYF
DNA: TGTGCCAGCAGTGCCGAAGCGGGATGGGCCCAGTACTTC

V: TRBV28
size: -
J: TRBJ2-3
D: TRBD2
CDR3: CASSSGLAGEGVISTDTQYF
DNA: TGTGCCAGCAGTAGTGGGCTAGCGGGCGAGGGGGTAATTAGCACAGATACGCAGTATTTT

V: TRBV9
size: -
J: TRBJ2-1
D: -
CDR3: CASSVEQGPYNEQFF
DNA: TGTGCCAGCAGCGTAGAGCAGGGGCCCTACAATGAGCAGTTCTTC

V: TRBV5-4
size: -
J: TRBJ1-1
D: -
CDR3: CASSLRTPGSEAFF
DNA: TGTGCCAGCAGCTTGAGGACCCCCGGGAGTGAAGCTTTCTTT

V: TRBV5-6
size: -
J: TRBJ1-4
D: TRBD1
CDR3: CASSLFSTGEGGTNEKLFF
DNA: TGTGCCAGCAGCTTGTTTTCGACAGGGGAGGGGGGAACTAATGAAAAACTGTTTTTT

V: TRBV19
size: -
J: TRBJ1-2
D: -
CDR3: CASMAQGTLSYGYTF
DNA: TGTGCCAGTATGGCCCAGGGAACCCTTTCCTATGGCTACACCTTC

V: TRBV7-9
size: -
J: TRBJ1-2
D: -
CDR3: CASRGHEDGGYTF
DNA: TGTGCCAGCAGGGGACACGAAGACGGTGGCTACACCTTC

V: TRBV9
size: -
J: TRBJ2-5
D: TRBD2
CDR3: CASSVGPSGGPQETQYF
DNA: TGTGCCAGCAGCGTAGGCCCCAGCGGGGGACCACAAGAGACCCAGTACTTC

V: TRBV6-6
size: -
J: TRBJ2-7
D: TRBD1
CDR3: CASSSPSRQGAYEQYF
DNA: TGTGCCAGCAGTTCCCCCTCCCGACAGGGGGCCTACGAGCAGTACTTC

V: TRBV5-1
size: -
J: TRBJ1-1
D: TRBD1
CDR3: CASSPDRVPEAFF
DNA: TGCGCCAGCAGCCCAGACAGGGTCCCTGAAGCTTTCTTT

V: TRBV2
size: -
J: TRBJ1-2
D: -
CDR3: CASSELLGAQDGYTF
DNA: TGTGCCAGCAGTGAACTGTTGGGGGCGCAAGATGGCTACACCTTC

V: TRBV9
size: -
J: TRBJ1-2
D: -
CDR3: CASSVQGDYGYTF
DNA: TGTGCCAGCAGCGTACAGGGTGACTATGGCTACACCTTC

V: TRBV4-1
size: few
J: TRBJ1-5
D: -
CDR3: CASSQEGVAQPQHF
DNA: TGCGCCAGCAGCCAAGAAGGGGTTGCGCAGCCCCAGCATTTT

V: TRBV6-1
size: -
J: TRBJ1-1
D: TRBD1
CDR3: CASGYRGLGTEAFF
DNA: TGTGCCAGCGGGTACAGGGGGCTGGGCACTGAAGCTTTCTTT

V: TRBV11-1
size: once
J: TRBJ2-2
D: TRBD2
CDR3: CASSLTSANTGELFF
DNA: TGTGCCAGCAGCCTGACTAGCGCGAACACCGGGGAGCTGTTTTTT

V: TRBV5-1
size: -
J: TRBJ1-4
D: -
CDR3: CASSGGSSSEKLFF
DNA: TGCGCCAGCAGCGGGGGGTCGTCCAGTGAAAAACTGTTTTTT

V: TRBV6-5
size: -
J: TRBJ2-2
D: -
CDR3: CASRPGHKSTGELFF
DNA: TGTGCCAGCAGGCCAGGACACAAGAGCACCGGGGAGCTGTTTTTT

V: TRBV5-1
size: -
J: TRBJ1-6
D: -
CDR3: CASSPVDSRNSPLHF
DNA: TGCGCCAGCAGCCCTGTGGACAGCCGTAATTCACCCCTCCACTTT

V: TRBV18
size: -
J: TRBJ2-5
D: -
CDR3: CASSPKEFRETQYF
DNA: TGTGCCAGCTCACCTAAGGAGTTTCGGGAGACCCAGTACTTC

V: TRBV21-1
size: -
J: TRBJ2-6
D: -
CDR3: CASSAGTGTGANVLTF
DNA: TGTGCCAGCAGCGCTGGGACAGGTACCGGGGCCAACGTCCTGACTTTC